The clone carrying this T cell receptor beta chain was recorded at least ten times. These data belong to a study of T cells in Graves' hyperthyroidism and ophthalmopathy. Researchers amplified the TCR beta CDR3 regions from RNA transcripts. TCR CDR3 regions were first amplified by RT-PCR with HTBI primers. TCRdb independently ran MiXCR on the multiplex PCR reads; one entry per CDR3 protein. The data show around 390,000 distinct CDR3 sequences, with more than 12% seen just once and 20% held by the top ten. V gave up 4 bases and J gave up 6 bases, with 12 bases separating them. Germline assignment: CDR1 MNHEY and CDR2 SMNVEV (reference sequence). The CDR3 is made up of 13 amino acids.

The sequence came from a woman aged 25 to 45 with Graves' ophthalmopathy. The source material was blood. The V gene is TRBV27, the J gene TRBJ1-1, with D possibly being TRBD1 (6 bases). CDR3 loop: CASSSPRGPEAFF. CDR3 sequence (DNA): TGTGCCAGCAGTTCCCCCCGGGGGCCTGAAGCTTTCTTT.